This T cell receptor beta chain was captured in a study of T cell changes during pregnancy in multiple sclerosis. The CDR3 runs 15 residues. CDR1 and CDR2 (germline): SEHNR, FQNEAQ (reference sequence). V lost 4 bases and J lost 0, with 12 bases in between. Libraries were prepared by immunoSEQ multiplex PCR; TCRdb keeps only in-frame clonotypes and omits some of them. The sample carries roughly 43,000 clones, approximately 94% recorded once. The source is a female donor with multiple sclerosis, enrolled in a pregnancy study. This sample comprised CD4+ T cells from peripheral blood mononuclear cells, obtained in the third trimester of pregnancy. The chain uses TRBV7-9 and TRBJ1-1; D perhaps matches TRBD1 (6 bases). The CDR3 here is CASSSWGGLNTEAFF. The CDR3 coding sequence is TGTGCCAGCAGCTCCTGGGGGGGCCTGAACACTGAAGCTTTCTTT.